Below, 3 T cell receptor beta chains from the same sample are listed, as sequenced in a study of shared T cell receptors in the human thymus. Libraries were prepared by immunoSEQ multiplex PCR; TCRdb keeps only in-frame clonotypes and omits some of them. The top ten clones hold around 0.019% of a sample with about 400,000 clones, 95% of them seen once. The sequenced material came from thymocytes. The receptors here all came from a human donor.

This clone was seen just once. The J gene is TRBJ2-2, the V gene TRBV11-3; no reliable D call. In germline, CDR1 is SGHNT, CDR2 YENEEA. CDR3 length: 15 residues. V lost 1 base and J 6 bases, leaving 12 bases between the germline ends. The CDR3 nucleotides read TGTGCCAGCAGCTTAGGCCGGAGAATCCCCGGGGAGCTGTTTTTT. This codes for CASSLGRRIPGELFF.

The chain has TRBV9 and TRBJ2-7; D possibly corresponds to TRBD1 (5 bases). The V gene lost 0 bases and the J gene lost 6 bases, with 16 bases spanning the gap. CDR1 is SGDLS, CDR2 YYNGEE, per germline. The CDR3 contains 15 residues. The DNA of the CDR3 is TGTGCCAGCAGCGTAGCCCTCCTTGACAGAGCCGAGCAGTACTTC. It is translated as CASSVALLDRAEQYF.

The genes are TRBV27 and TRBJ2-3, with 11 bases matching TRBD1. CDR1 and CDR2 (germline): MNHEY, SMNVEV (reference sequence). V trimming: 2 bases; J trimming: 4 bases; junction bases outside the gene matches: 5. The CDR3 has 16 residues. CDR3 loop: CASSLLGTGGADTQYF. For the CDR3, the DNA is TGTGCCAGCAGTTTACTTGGGACAGGGGGTGCAGATACGCAGTATTTT.